This entry is about one T cell receptor beta chain. Antigen unknown. RNA extraction and reverse transcription yielded cDNA as sequencing template. The protocol was immunoSEQ multiplex PCR, while the TCRdb copy is restricted to in-frame clones and leaves out a portion. In the table there are approximately 150,000 clones, about 70% of which are singletons. Peripheral blood and lesional scalp punch biopsies came from alopecia areata patients. The sample is drawn from a study of CD8+ T cells in alopecia areata. General study points: Scalp data also include sequences from resident alphabeta T cells of normal skin.

Trimming shortened V by 4 bases and J by 6 bases, and 11 bases separated the two germline ends. This CDR3 is built from 12 residues. The V gene's germline CDR1 is SGHDT and CDR2 YYEEEE. The source is a human donor with alopecia areata. Here the sequenced sample was CD8+ T cells sorted from blood, taken at week 0. The chain combines TRBV5-6 with TRBJ2-7, with D uncertain. Here the CDR3 reads CASSGTSGEQYF. The CDR3 nucleotides read TGTGCCAGCAGCGGTACCTCCGGCGAGCAGTACTTC.